This record looks at one T cell receptor (beta chain) sequence and its context. The data originate from a study of blood T cell repertoires in COVID-19. Source study methods: Amplifying reference gene primers gave estimates of nucleated cell counts. Here immunoSEQ multiplex PCR was the method, and the copy in TCRdb shows in-frame clones only, minus some. The V and J calls and clone size come from that table; D and trimming were worked out from the DNA. The sample records some 300,000 clones, around 86% being singletons. This study enrolled people aged about 18 to 90 from around 25 US geographic areas. Each participant's cohort was designated according to participant-reported clinical history. Either two negative PCRs, clearance, or symptom resolution qualified Cohort 3 donors as recovered. CDR3 size: 13 residues. Germline CDR1 is SGDLS and CDR2 is YYNGEE. The junction had 6 bases not matched to a gene; V was cut back by 3 bases and J by 7 bases.

The specimen sequenced was PBMCs or T cells enriched from blood (not recorded which). This clonotype originated in a woman aged 35 to 49 who had recovered from COVID-19. The rearrangement links TRBV9 to TRBJ1-1; TRBD1 agrees at 7 bases. The CDR3: CASSGLRDSEAFF. Written as DNA, the CDR3 is TGTGCCAGCAGCGGACTCCGGGACAGTGAAGCTTTCTTT.